This T cell receptor beta chain comes out of a study of response to subunit inactivated influenza vaccine. On this clonotype: The antigen is unknown.

TCRdb itself ran the RT-PCR reads through MiXCR, one entry per CDR3 protein. The sample has hundreds of thousands of distinct CDR3 sequences, 16% seen once; the top ten hold 2.5% to 3.5%. Findings of the study overall: There was a suggestion from the authors that each seasonal influenza vaccination recruits few new T cells.

CDR1 and CDR2 (germline): LNHNV, YYDKDF (reference sequence). This CDR3 contains 15 residues. With V trimmed by 0 bases and J by 5 bases, 6 bases remained unmatched. Sequenced material: CD4+ T cells sorted from PBMCs, taken less than 25 months after vaccination. This sequence joins TRBV15 and TRBJ2-5; 7 bases fit TRBD1. The sequence was collected from a man aged 50 to 69 who received an inactivated influenza vaccine. The DNA of the CDR3 is TGTGCCACCAGCAGAGATGGGGACAGTTGGGAGACCCAGTACTTC. This gives the protein CATSRDGDSWETQYF.